What follows are 27 T cell receptor beta chains derived from one specimen sequenced in a study of T cell repertoires in cytomegalovirus infection. MiXCR was run by TCRdb on the reads, yielding one entry per CDR3 protein. The sample shows 150,000 to 200,000 distinct CDR3 sequences, approximately 19% of them seen only once. Sequencing was done on a sample of PBMCs. The receptor set was obtained from a human donor in good health (CMV status not recorded). Some clones in this sample may be carry-over from other donors' samples.

The genes are TRBV19 and TRBJ1-1, with 10 bases fitting TRBD1. The germline gives CDR1 LNHDA, CDR2 SQIVND (reference sequence). The CDR3 has 14 amino acids. V lost 10 bases to trimming and J lost 4 bases; unmatched junction nucleotides: 9. CDR3 bases: TGTGCCACCCTGGACAGGGGGGGCGGCACTGAAGCTTTCTTT. This encodes CATLDRGGGTEAFF.

This clonotype was seen a handful of times. The chain employs TRBV18 and TRBJ2-1, with TRBD1 as a possible D gene (5 bases). V was pared by 1 base and J by 4 bases, with 5 bases between. Germline lookup yields CDR1 KGHSH and CDR2 LQKENI. CDR3 length equals 13 residues. Here the CDR3 DNA reads TGTGCCAGCTCACCACAGGGGTACAATGAGCAGTTCTTC. Protein product: CASSPQGYNEQFF.

The chain carries TRBV12-3 or TRBV12-4 and TRBJ2-1; perhaps TRBD1 as D (6 bases). The germline V and J ends were trimmed by 3 bases and 7 bases, with 19 bases remaining between them. The CDR3 extends over 16 amino acids. CDR3 sequence reads: CASSFLEVPQGNEQFF. In nucleotides, the CDR3 is TGTGCCAGCAGTTTTCTTGAGGTCCCCCAGGGGAATGAGCAGTTCTTC.

The table lists this clonotype with a few counts. V and J are TRBV24-1 and TRBJ1-2; a possible D gene is TRBD1 (6 bases). In germline, CDR1 is KGHDR, CDR2 SFDVKD. The V gene lost 4 bases and the J gene lost 0 bases, with 8 bases spanning the gap. The CDR3 covers 14 residues. CDR3 region: CATSDGTPNYGYTF. The CDR3 DNA sequence: TGTGCCACCAGTGACGGGACACCTAACTATGGCTACACCTTC.

The chain links TRBV29-1 to TRBJ1-2, with D perhaps TRBD1 (6 bases). Trimming took off 2 bases at V and 7 bases at J, with 8 bases between the two ends. From germline, CDR1 is SQVTM and CDR2 ANQGSEA. The CDR3 is made up of 11 amino acids. In nucleotides, the CDR3 is TGCAGCGTTGAACAGGGGACTGGCTACACCTTC. This encodes CSVEQGTGYTF.

This clonotype occurred many times. V is TRBV7-8 and J is TRBJ2-7; the D gene could be TRBD1 or TRBD2 (5 bases each). Germline V lookup: CDR1 SGHVS, CDR2 FQNEAQ. V lost 1 base, J lost 7 bases, and 14 bases lay in between. The CDR3 length is 14 residues. The CDR3 DNA sequence: TGTGCCAGCAGCTTAGGGACACGGCGCGGGGAGCAGTACTTC. This sequence encodes CASSLGTRRGEQYF.

The table lists this clonotype with many counts. J is TRBJ1-6 and V is TRBV7-8, with a weak D call TRBD1 (5 bases). The V and J ends lost 7 bases and 7 bases respectively, with 14 bases between them. This CDR3 has 14 residues. Germline CDR1 reads SGHVS; CDR2 reads FQNEAQ. The CDR3 DNA follows: TGTGCCAGCAACATGGGGCCGAGGAATTCACCCCTCCACTTT. It is translated as CASNMGPRNSPLHF.

This clonotype was seen ten or more times. CDR3 protein: CASSFLTRGRVTQYF. CDR3 nucleotide sequence: TGTGCCAGCAGCTTCCTGACTCGGGGGCGGGTGACCCAGTACTTC. This chain links TRBV7-2 with TRBJ2-5; D could derive from TRBD1 or TRBD2 (6 bases each). Germline-derived CDR1 and CDR2 are SGHTA and FQGNSA. The CDR3 covers 15 residues. V lost 3 bases and J lost 7, with 18 bases in between.

Worth noting for this clonotype: This clone may be a read error of a much larger clone one base away. The genes are TRBV27 and TRBJ2-5; tentatively, D is TRBD1 (5 bases). The CDR3 is 13 residues long. In germline, CDR1 is MNHEY, CDR2 SMNVEV (reference sequence). The CDR3 region has the DNA TGTGCCAGCAGTTTTTCAGGGCCGGAGAACCAGTACTTC. Protein product: CASSFSGPENQYF.

The V and J genes are TRBV28 and TRBJ2-7; D gene uncertain. The germline V gene encodes CDR1 MDHEN and CDR2 SYDVKM. V gave up 1 base and J gave up 2 bases, with 18 bases separating them. The CDR3 consists of 17 residues. The CDR3 reads CASSLFWITAGPYEQYF. In nucleotides, the CDR3 is TGTGCCAGCAGTTTATTCTGGATTACGGCAGGACCCTACGAGCAGTACTTC.

This clonotype appeared a few times. This rearrangement joins TRBV7-2 to TRBJ2-1; the match to TRBD2 covers 11 bases. The CDR3 totals 16 residues. The germline V gene has CDR1 SGHTA and CDR2 FQGNSA. J was trimmed by 8 bases and V by 0 bases; bases with no gene match: 6. The CDR3 spells CASSLASGRAGYEQFF. The CDR3 DNA follows: TGTGCCAGCAGCTTAGCTAGCGGGAGGGCCGGCTATGAGCAGTTCTTC.

This clonotype was found a few times. The chain uses TRBV10-3 and TRBJ2-5, with 9 bases identical to TRBD2. The CDR3 extends over 19 amino acids. V lost 5 bases, J lost 1 base, and 17 bases stayed unmatched. The V gene's germline CDR1 is ENHRY and CDR2 SYGVKD. In nucleotides, the CDR3 is TGTGCCATCAGTCCGAGGGGTTCTAGCGGGACGATGTCCCAAGAGACCCAGTACTTC. Protein sequence: CAISPRGSSGTMSQETQYF.

The gene calls are TRBV4-1 and TRBJ2-7, with 11 bases matching TRBD1. V gave up 3 bases and J gave up 4 bases; unmatched junction bases: 5. The germline V gene encodes CDR1 MGHRA and CDR2 YSYEKL. This CDR3 contains 15 residues. The CDR3 protein is CASSHGQGAVYEQYF. DNA for the CDR3: TGCGCCAGCAGCCACGGACAGGGGGCTGTGTACGAGCAGTACTTC.

This clonotype was seen more than once but under ten times. The chain couples TRBV6-1 to TRBJ2-1; the D is unclear. There are 12 residues in the CDR3. Per the germline V gene, CDR1 is MNHNS and CDR2 is SASEGT. Trimming cost V 6 bases and J 4 bases, with 7 bases left between them. CDR3 protein: CASSRKYNEQFF. The CDR3 DNA follows: TGTGCCAGCAGCCGGAAGTACAATGAGCAGTTCTTC.

This clonotype was detected many times. The rearrangement joins TRBV7-9 to TRBJ1-1, with D uncertain. With 2 bases removed from V and 2 bases from J, the gap between germline ends came to 9 bases. Germline CDR1 reads SEHNR; CDR2 reads FQNEAQ (reference sequence). CDR3 length equals 14 residues. CDR3 in amino acids: CASSLIVANTEAFF. CDR3 nucleotides: TGTGCCAGCAGCTTAATTGTCGCCAACACTGAAGCTTTCTTT.

This chain joins TRBV28 and TRBJ2-1; perhaps TRBD2 as D (6 bases). This CDR3 spans 14 amino acids. Germline assignment: CDR1 MDHEN and CDR2 SYDVKM. Deletions cut 2 bases from V and 8 bases from J, with 13 bases between. The CDR3: CASSLRGRDYEQFF. CDR3 DNA: TGTGCCAGCAGTTTAAGAGGACGGGACTATGAGCAGTTCTTC.

The table lists this clonotype with many counts. This chain links TRBV28 with TRBJ2-2, with 8 bases identical to TRBD1. In germline, CDR1 is MDHEN, CDR2 SYDVKM. V shed 10 bases and J 4 bases; nucleotides not matched to a gene: 8. This CDR3 spans 14 amino acids. The CDR3 coding sequence is TGTGCCAAACGGGACAGGTCCCCCACCGGGGAGCTGTTTTTT. This sequence encodes CAKRDRSPTGELFF. The full variable domain, its missing parts supplied by reference TRBV28 and TRBJ2-2, is DVKVTQSSRYLVKRTGEKVFLECVQDMDHENMFWYRQDPGLGLRLIYFSYDVKMKEKGDIPEGYSVSREKKERFSLILESASTNQTSMYLCAKRDRSPTGELFFGEGSRLTVL.

This clonotype occurred a few times. The rearrangement links TRBV12-3 or TRBV12-4 to TRBJ2-1; D call uncertain. The V gene lost 5 bases and the J gene lost 9 bases, with 20 bases spanning the gap. There are 15 residues in the CDR3. CDR3 bases: TGTGCCAGCAGTGTACCGGCTAGTTTTTCGGGTGAGCAGTTCTTC. It encodes CASSVPASFSGEQFF.

A few counts support this clonotype. The chain carries TRBV29-1 and TRBJ2-2; 8 bases line up with TRBD1. Trimming cost V 5 bases and J 4 bases; bases outside gene matches: 9. This CDR3 is 15 amino acids long. Looked up from germline, CDR1 is SQVTM and CDR2 is ANQGSEA. The CDR3 spells CSVPDWTGITGELFF. CDR3 nucleotide sequence: TGCAGCGTTCCCGACTGGACAGGGATCACCGGGGAGCTGTTTTTT.

The V gene is TRBV28, the J gene TRBJ2-5; TRBD1 matches at 9 bases. Germline V gene lookup returns CDR1 MDHEN and CDR2 SYDVKM. With 5 bases clipped from V and 2 bases from J, the junction kept 9 bases outside the gene matches. The CDR3 covers 16 residues. Here the CDR3 DNA reads TGTGCCAGCAGTCCAACCGGACAGGGGAATCAAGAGACCCAGTACTTC. As protein: CASSPTGQGNQETQYF.

The rearrangement joins TRBV7-9 to TRBJ2-2, with D perhaps TRBD1 (6 bases). Germline V lookup: CDR1 SEHNR, CDR2 FQNEAQ (reference sequence). The ends were cut back, 5 bases at V and 5 bases at J, with 15 bases in the middle. The CDR3 totals 15 residues. The CDR3 DNA follows: TGTGCCAGCAGCCGAATACCACAGGGAACCGGGGAGCTGTTTTTT. The encoded protein is CASSRIPQGTGELFF.

This clonotype was counted many times. The chain employs TRBV7-2 and TRBJ2-7; weak D call: TRBD2 (6 bases). V lost 1 base and J 0 bases, leaving 13 bases between the germline ends. Looked up from germline, CDR1 is SGHTA and CDR2 is FQGNSA. This CDR3 comprises 16 residues. The CDR3 nucleotides are TGTGCCAGCAGCTTAGGGCCTAGCGCCAGCTCCTACGAGCAGTACTTC. Translation gives CASSLGPSASSYEQYF. Using reference TRBV7-2 and TRBJ2-7 for the parts outside the CDR3, the full variable domain is GAGVSQSPSNKVTEKGKDVELRCDPISGHTALYWYRQSLGQGLEFLIYFQGNSAPDKSGLPSDRFSAERTGGSVSTLTIQRTQQEDSAVYLCASSLGPSASSYEQYFGPGTRLTVT.

On this clonotype: Being one base from a much bigger clone, this may be a read error. The chain uses TRBV28 and TRBJ2-3; a weak D match, TRBD1 (6 bases). V shed 8 bases and J shed 4 bases, with 16 bases lying between them. The germline V gene encodes CDR1 MDHEN and CDR2 SYDVKM. The CDR3 is 14 residues long. The CDR3 loop is CASLRTEIADTQYF. The CDR3 DNA reads TGTGCCAGCCTCCGGACAGAGATCGCAGATACGCAGTATTTT.

The rearrangement links TRBV27 to TRBJ2-2, with D hard to call. V was shortened by 2 bases and J by 1 base, with 5 bases between the two germline ends. The germline gives CDR1 MNHEY, CDR2 SMNVEV (reference sequence). CDR3 length: 14 residues. CDR3 bases: TGTGCCAGCAGTTTACGACAGAACACCGGGGAGCTGTTTTTT. Amino acids: CASSLRQNTGELFF.

This clonotype has at least ten counts. The rearrangement links TRBV7-2 to TRBJ2-7; D might be TRBD2 (5 bases). V was shortened by 1 base and J by 3 bases, with 19 bases between the two germline ends. Germline-derived CDR1 and CDR2 are SGHTA and FQGNSA. This CDR3 has 17 residues. The CDR3 DNA is TGTGCCAGCAGCTTAGTGTCGGGAATAAACCCCGTCTACGAGCAGTACTTC. Translation gives CASSLVSGINPVYEQYF.

The chain has TRBV11-3 and TRBJ2-7; 8 bases are a match to TRBD1. V trimming: 5 bases; J trimming: 5 bases; junction bases outside the gene matches: 11. This CDR3 contains 15 residues. Germline CDR1 SGHNT, CDR2 YENEEA. DNA for the CDR3: TGTGCCAGCAGCCCCCGGACAGGGAAGATAGACGAGCAGTACTTC. Encoded protein: CASSPRTGKIDEQYF. Supplemented by reference TRBV11-3 and TRBJ2-7, the full variable domain reads EAGVVQSPRYKIIEKKQPVAFWCNPISGHNTLYWYLQNLGQGPELLIRYENEEAVDDSQLPKDRFSAERLKGVDSTLKIQPAELGDSAVYLCASSPRTGKIDEQYFGPGTRLTVT.

The CDR3 here is CASSYDLGGIQYF. The CDR3 DNA reads TGTGCCAGCAGCTACGACTTGGGCGGCATTCAGTACTTC. V usage is TRBV11-3 and J usage is TRBJ2-4; the D is unclear. Germline V lookup: CDR1 SGHNT, CDR2 YENEEA. CDR3 length equals 13 residues. The V end was cut by 4 bases, the J end by 9 bases, with 13 bases between.